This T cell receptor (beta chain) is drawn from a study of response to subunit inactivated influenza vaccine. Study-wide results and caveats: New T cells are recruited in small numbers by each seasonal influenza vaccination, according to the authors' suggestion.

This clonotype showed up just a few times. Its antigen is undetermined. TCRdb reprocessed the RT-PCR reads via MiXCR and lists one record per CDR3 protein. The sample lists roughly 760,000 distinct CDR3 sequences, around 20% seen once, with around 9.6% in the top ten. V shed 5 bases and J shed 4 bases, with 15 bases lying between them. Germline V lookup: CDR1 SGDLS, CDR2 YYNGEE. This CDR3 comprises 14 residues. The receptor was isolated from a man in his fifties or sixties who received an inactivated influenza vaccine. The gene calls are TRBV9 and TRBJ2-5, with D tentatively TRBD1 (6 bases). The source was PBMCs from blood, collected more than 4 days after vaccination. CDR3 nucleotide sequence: TGTGCCAGCAGTAAACAGGGATTAGGAGAGACCCAGTACTTC. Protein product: CASSKQGLGETQYF.